Below, 11 T cell receptor beta chains from the same sample are listed, as sequenced in a study of blood T cell repertoires in COVID-19. Using immunoSEQ multiplex PCR, the repertoire was profiled, and TCRdb retains in-frame clones only, with some absent. This sample yields 9,500 to 15,000 clones, of which about four fifths are seen a single time; approximately 40% belongs to the top ten. The sequencing sample was made of peripheral blood. These receptors were taken from an elderly man with acute or convalescent COVID-19.

The rearrangement joins TRBV3-1 (or the pseudogene TRBV3-2) to TRBJ1-2; TRBD1 matches at 7 bases. CDR3 length: 14 amino acids. V lost 6 bases and J lost 1; bases outside the gene matches: 5. Looked up from germline, CDR1 is LGHDT and CDR2 is YNNKEL (reference sequence). The CDR3 is CASSPGQFNYGYTF. DNA of the CDR3: TGTGCCAGCAGTCCGGGACAGTTTAACTATGGCTACACCTTC.

This clone was found a few times. This chain connects TRBV6-6 to TRBJ2-3, with TRBD1 identical over 7 bases. The CDR3 loop spans 15 amino acids. The J segment lost 2 bases and the V segment lost 4 bases, leaving 6 bases of the junction unmatched. CDR1 MNHNY and CDR2 SVGAGI come from the germline V gene (reference sequence). The CDR3 here is CASSSRDSHTDTQYF. CDR3 in DNA: TGTGCCAGCAGTTCCCGGGACAGTCACACAGATACGCAGTATTTT.

The gene calls are TRBV11-3 and TRBJ2-1; D is ambiguous. V was cut by 3 bases and J by 3 bases, with 6 bases left in between. There are 13 residues in the CDR3. Per the germline V gene, CDR1 is SGHNT and CDR2 is YENEEA. CDR3 sequence: CASSLGNYNEQFF. The CDR3, as DNA: TGTGCCAGCAGCTTGGGCAACTACAATGAGCAGTTCTTC.

V usage is TRBV12-3 or TRBV12-4 and J usage is TRBJ1-3; 8 bases map to TRBD1. The J segment lost 16 bases and the V segment lost 6 bases, leaving 11 bases of the junction unmatched. The CDR3 runs 12 residues. In DNA form, the CDR3 reads TGTGCCAGCAGCGTACAGGGGGGTCCCCCGTATTTT. Its translation: CASSVQGGPPYF.

The chain joins TRBV6-5 to TRBJ2-2; D call uncertain. With 6 bases removed from V and 2 bases from J, the gap between germline ends came to 7 bases. This CDR3 is built from 13 residues. CDR1 is MNHEY and CDR2 is SVGAGI in the germline V gene. This CDR3 is CASRAPNTGELFF. Written as DNA, the CDR3 is TGTGCCAGCAGGGCACCAAACACCGGGGAGCTGTTTTTT.

The chain recombines TRBV27 with TRBJ2-2; TRBD2 matches at 8 bases. J lost 5 bases, V lost 7 bases, and 9 bases had no gene match. Germline V gives CDR1 MNHEY, CDR2 SMNVEV (reference sequence). The CDR3 extends over 15 amino acids. The CDR3: CASTAGLVDTGELFF. CDR3 in DNA: TGTGCCAGCACCGCGGGACTAGTGGATACCGGGGAGCTGTTTTTT.

The V gene is TRBV7-6, the J gene TRBJ2-3; D possibly corresponds to TRBD2 (6 bases). CDR1 and CDR2 (germline): SGHVS, FNYEAQ. V was trimmed by 5 bases and J by 1 base, leaving 16 bases between them. The CDR3 has 16 residues. CDR3 amino acids: CASSLTVLAGTDTQYF. In DNA, the CDR3 is TGTGCCAGCAGCCTCACAGTACTAGCCGGCACAGATACGCAGTATTTT.

The chain carries TRBV13 and TRBJ1-4; 9 bases agree with TRBD1. Trimming cost V 5 bases and J 6 bases; bases outside gene matches: 7. Germline values: CDR1 PRHDT, CDR2 FYEKMQ (reference sequence). The CDR3 sequence is 15 residues long. The CDR3 DNA follows: TGTGCCAGCAGCGCGAGGGACAGGGCAGATGAAAAACTGTTTTTT. Translation: CASSARDRADEKLFF.

This clone has just a few counts. V is TRBV6-1 and J is TRBJ1-5; TRBD1 is a possible D gene (5 bases). This CDR3 comprises 14 residues. Germline V gene sequence: CDR1 MNHNS, CDR2 SASEGT. Trimming left V 2 bases short and J 4 bases short, with 9 bases between. This CDR3 is CASSEIPGNQPQHF. The DNA of the CDR3 is TGTGCCAGCAGTGAAATCCCAGGGAATCAGCCCCAGCATTTT.

This clone appeared once. The chain carries TRBV28 and TRBJ1-5; perhaps TRBD1 as D (5 bases). V dropped 3 bases and J dropped 6 bases, with 12 bases sitting between them. The CDR3 sequence is 14 residues long. Per germline, CDR1 MDHEN and CDR2 SYDVKM. DNA of the CDR3: TGTGCCAGCAGTTTCCGGCAGGGCCGTCAGCCCCAGCATTTT. Translation gives CASSFRQGRQPQHF.

V usage is TRBV19 and J usage is TRBJ1-4, with D uncertain. Germline assignment: CDR1 LNHDA and CDR2 SQIVND (reference sequence). The CDR3 has 13 residues. Deletions cut 4 bases from V and 5 bases from J, with 8 bases between. CDR3 in amino acids: CASSKTGNEKLFF. CDR3 coding DNA: TGTGCCAGTAGTAAGACGGGAAATGAAAAACTGTTTTTT.